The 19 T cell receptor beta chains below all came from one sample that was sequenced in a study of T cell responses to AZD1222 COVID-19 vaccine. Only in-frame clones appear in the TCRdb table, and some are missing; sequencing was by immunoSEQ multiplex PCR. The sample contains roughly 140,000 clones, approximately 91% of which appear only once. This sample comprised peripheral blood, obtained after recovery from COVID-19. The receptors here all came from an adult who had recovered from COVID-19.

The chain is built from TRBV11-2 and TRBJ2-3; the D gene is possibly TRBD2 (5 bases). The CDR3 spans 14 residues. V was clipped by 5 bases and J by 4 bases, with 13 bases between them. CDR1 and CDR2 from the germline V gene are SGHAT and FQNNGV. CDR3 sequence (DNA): TGTGCCAGCAGCCTAGCCCCCGAGGCAGATACGCAGTATTTT. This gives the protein CASSLAPEADTQYF.

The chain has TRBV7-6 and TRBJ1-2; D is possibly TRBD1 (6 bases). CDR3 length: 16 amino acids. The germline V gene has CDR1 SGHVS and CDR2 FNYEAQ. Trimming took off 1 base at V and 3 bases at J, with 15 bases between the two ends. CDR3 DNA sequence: TGTGCCAGCAGCTTAGTTGTGGGGGCTTTGGACTATGGCTACACCTTC. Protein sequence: CASSLVVGALDYGYTF.

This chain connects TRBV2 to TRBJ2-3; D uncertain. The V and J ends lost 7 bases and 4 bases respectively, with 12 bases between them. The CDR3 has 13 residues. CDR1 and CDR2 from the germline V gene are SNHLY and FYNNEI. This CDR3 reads CASTLDLADTQYF. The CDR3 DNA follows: TGTGCCAGCACCCTAGATTTGGCAGATACGCAGTATTTT.

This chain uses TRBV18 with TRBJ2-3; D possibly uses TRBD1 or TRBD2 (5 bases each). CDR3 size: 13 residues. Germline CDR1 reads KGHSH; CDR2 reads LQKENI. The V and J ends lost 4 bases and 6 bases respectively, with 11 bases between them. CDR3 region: CASSRGPGDTQYF. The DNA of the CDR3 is TGTGCCAGCTCACGAGGGCCAGGGGATACGCAGTATTTT. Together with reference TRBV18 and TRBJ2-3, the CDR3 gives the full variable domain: NAGVMQNPRHLVRRRGQEARLRCSPMKGHSHVYWYRQLPEEGLKFMVYLQKENIIDESGMPKERFSAEFPKEGPSILRIQQVVRGDSAAYFCASSRGPGDTQYFGPGTRLTVL.

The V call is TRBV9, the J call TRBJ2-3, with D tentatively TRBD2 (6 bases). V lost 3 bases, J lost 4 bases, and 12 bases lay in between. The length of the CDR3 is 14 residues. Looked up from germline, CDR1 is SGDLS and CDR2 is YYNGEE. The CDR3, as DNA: TGTGCCAGCAGCGAGCGGGTAGGGGCAGATACGCAGTATTTT. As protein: CASSERVGADTQYF. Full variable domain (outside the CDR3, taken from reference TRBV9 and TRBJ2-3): DSGVTQTPKHLITATGQRVTLRCSPRSGDLSVYWYQQSLDQGLQFLIQYYNGEERAKGNILERFSAQQFPDLHSELNLSSLELGDSALYFCASSERVGADTQYFGPGTRLTVL.

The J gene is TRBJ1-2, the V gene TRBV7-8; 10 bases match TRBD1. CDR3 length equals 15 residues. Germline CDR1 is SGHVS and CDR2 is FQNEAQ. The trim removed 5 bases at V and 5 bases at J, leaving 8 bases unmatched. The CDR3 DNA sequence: TGTGCCAGCAGCCCTGGTGGGACAGGGGAGTATGGCTACACCTTC. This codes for CASSPGGTGEYGYTF.

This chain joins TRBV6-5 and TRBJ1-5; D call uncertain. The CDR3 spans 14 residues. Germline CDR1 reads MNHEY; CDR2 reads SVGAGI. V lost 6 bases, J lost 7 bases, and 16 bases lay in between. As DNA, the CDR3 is TGTGCCAGCAGCCCCCGGGGTGCAAAGCAGCCCCAGCATTTT. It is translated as CASSPRGAKQPQHF.

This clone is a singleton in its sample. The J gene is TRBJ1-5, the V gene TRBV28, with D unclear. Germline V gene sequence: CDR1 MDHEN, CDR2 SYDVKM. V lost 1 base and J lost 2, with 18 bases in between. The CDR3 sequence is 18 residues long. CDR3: CASSLSRGKGRGNQPQHF. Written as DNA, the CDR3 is TGTGCCAGCAGTTTATCGAGAGGGAAGGGTAGGGGCAATCAGCCCCAGCATTTT.

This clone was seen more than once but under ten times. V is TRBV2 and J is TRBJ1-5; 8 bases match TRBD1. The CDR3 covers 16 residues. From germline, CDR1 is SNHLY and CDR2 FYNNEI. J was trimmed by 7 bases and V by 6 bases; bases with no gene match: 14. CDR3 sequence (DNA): TGTGCCAGCAGGGCGACGGCAGGGGGCGTCGGGCAGCCCCAGCATTTT. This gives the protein CASRATAGGVGQPQHF.

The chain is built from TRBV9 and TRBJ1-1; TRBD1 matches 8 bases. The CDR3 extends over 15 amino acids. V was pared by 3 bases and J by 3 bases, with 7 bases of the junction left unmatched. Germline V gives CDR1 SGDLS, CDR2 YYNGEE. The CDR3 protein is CASSGQGIDDTEAFF. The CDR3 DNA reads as TGTGCCAGCAGCGGACAGGGGATTGACGACACTGAAGCTTTCTTT.

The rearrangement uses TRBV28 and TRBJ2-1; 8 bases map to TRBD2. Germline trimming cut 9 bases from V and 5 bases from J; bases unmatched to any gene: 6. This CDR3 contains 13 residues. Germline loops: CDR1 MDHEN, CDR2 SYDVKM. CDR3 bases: TGTGCCAGTTTGCTAGCGGGCAACAATGAGCAGTTCTTC. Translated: CASLLAGNNEQFF. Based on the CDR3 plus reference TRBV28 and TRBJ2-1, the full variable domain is DVKVTQSSRYLVKRTGEKVFLECVQDMDHENMFWYRQDPGLGLRLIYFSYDVKMKEKGDIPEGYSVSREKKERFSLILESASTNQTSMYLCASLLAGNNEQFFGPGTRLTVL.

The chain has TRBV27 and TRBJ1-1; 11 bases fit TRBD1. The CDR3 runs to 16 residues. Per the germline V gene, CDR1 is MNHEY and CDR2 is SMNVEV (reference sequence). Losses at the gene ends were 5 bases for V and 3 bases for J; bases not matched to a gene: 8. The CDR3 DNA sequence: TGTGCCAGCAGTGAGCGGACAGGGGGCTGGGACACTGAAGCTTTCTTT. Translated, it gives CASSERTGGWDTEAFF.

The CDR3 here is CASSQLAFRGGSEAFF. The CDR3 DNA sequence: TGTGCCAGCAGCCAACTCGCTTTCAGGGGGGGGTCTGAAGCTTTCTTT. The gene calls are TRBV14 and TRBJ1-1; 7 bases fit TRBD1. The CDR3 has 16 residues. The J segment lost 6 bases and the V segment lost 2 bases, leaving 12 bases of the junction unmatched. The germline V gene encodes CDR1 SGHDN and CDR2 FVKESK.

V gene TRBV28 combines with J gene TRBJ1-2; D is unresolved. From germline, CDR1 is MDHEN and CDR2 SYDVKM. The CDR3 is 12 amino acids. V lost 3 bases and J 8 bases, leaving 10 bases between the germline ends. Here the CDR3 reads CASSLSWTGYTF. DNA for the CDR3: TGTGCCAGCAGTTTGAGCTGGACCGGCTACACCTTC.

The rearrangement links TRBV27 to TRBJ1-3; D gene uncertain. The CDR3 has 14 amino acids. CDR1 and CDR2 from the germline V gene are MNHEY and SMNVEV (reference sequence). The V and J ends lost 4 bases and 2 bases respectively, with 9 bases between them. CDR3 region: CASSSLGAGNTIYF. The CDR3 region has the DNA TGTGCCAGCAGTTCACTTGGAGCTGGAAACACCATATATTTT.

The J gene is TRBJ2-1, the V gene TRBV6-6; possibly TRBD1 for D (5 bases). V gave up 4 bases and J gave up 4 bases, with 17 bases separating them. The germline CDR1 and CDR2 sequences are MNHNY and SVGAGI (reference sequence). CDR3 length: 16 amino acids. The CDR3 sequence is CASSLYRILRYNEQFF. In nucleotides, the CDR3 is TGTGCCAGCAGTTTATACAGGATTCTACGTTACAATGAGCAGTTCTTC.

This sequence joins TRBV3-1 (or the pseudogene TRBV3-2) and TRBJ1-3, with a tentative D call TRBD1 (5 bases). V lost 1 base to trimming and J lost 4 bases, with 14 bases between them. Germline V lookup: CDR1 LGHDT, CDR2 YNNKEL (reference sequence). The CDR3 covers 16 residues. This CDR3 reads CASSQGGTGAGNTIYF. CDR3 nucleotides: TGTGCCAGCAGCCAAGGGGGGACGGGAGCGGGAAACACCATATATTTT.

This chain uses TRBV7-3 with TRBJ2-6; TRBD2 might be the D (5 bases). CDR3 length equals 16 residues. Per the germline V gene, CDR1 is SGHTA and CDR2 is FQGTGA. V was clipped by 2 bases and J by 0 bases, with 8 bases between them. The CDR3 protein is CASSLPGISGANVLTF. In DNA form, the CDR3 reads TGTGCCAGCAGCTTACCCGGGATCTCTGGGGCCAACGTCCTGACTTTC.

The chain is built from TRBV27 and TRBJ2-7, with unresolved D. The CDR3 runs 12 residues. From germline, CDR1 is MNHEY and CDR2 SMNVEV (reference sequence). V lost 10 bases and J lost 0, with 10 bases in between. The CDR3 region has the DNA TGTGCCACCAGCTCTAGCTCCTACGAGCAGTACTTC. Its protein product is CATSSSSYEQYF.